This T cell receptor beta chain was recorded in a study of CD8 T cells in Susac syndrome. Looking at the study overall: Sequenced Susac syndrome patients included 5 or 6 with clinically active disease and about eight in remission.

From germline, CDR1 is SGHAT and CDR2 FQNNGV. V lost 1 base, J lost 7 bases, and 11 bases lay in between. The CDR3 has 14 residues. RNA amounts of 0.5 to 1 ug underwent reverse transcription with random hexamers. Amplification of TCR beta CDR3 across 54 Vbeta and 13 Jbeta was performed with immunoSEQ multiplex PCR. TCRdb recomputed calls from the immunoSEQ multiplex PCR reads with MiXCR, one row per CDR3 protein. Among about 120,000 distinct CDR3 sequences listed, more than 90% were seen once. The sequenced sample was CD8+ T cells from PBMCs. This chain uses TRBV11-2 with TRBJ2-1, with no clear D. The sequence was obtained from a human donor with Susac syndrome. The CDR3 sequence is CASSLGLSSNEQFF. The CDR3 DNA follows: TGTGCCAGCAGCTTAGGACTCTCGAGTAATGAGCAGTTCTTC.